This T cell receptor beta chain was sequenced for a study of blood T cell repertoires in COVID-19. Generated by immunoSEQ multiplex PCR, the TCRdb table keeps only in-frame clones and is missing some. The table has approximately 11,000 clones, approximately 88% seen once; the top ten hold 11%. The junction had 6 bases not matched to a gene; V was cut back by 6 bases and J by 5 bases. Per the germline V gene, CDR1 is SGHDT and CDR2 is YYEEEE. CDR3 size: 13 residues. The source of this sequence is a human donor in a cohort sampled during active COVID-19. The sequenced sample was peripheral blood. J is TRBJ1-2 and V is TRBV5-6; 8 nucleotides agree with TRBD1. The CDR3 sequence is CASTVGQVYGYTF. The DNA of the CDR3 is TGTGCCAGCACCGTGGGACAGGTTTATGGCTACACCTTC. The full variable domain, in which reference TRBV5-6 and TRBJ1-2 provide the parts outside the CDR3, is DAGVTQSPTHLIKTRGQQVTLRCSPKSGHDTVSWYQQALGQGPQFIFQYYEEEERQRGNFPDRFSGHQFPNYSSELNVNALLLGDSALYLCASTVGQVYGYTFGSGTRLTVV.